This T cell receptor beta chain was recovered during a study of T-cell memory formation after mild COVID-19. Study-level background: Among the donors, TCR clusters were largely specific to each donor. General study findings and limits: Shrinking CD4+ clones resided mostly in CM and EM, and CD8+ ones in EMRA. Certain responding clones were present in pre-infection memory, suggesting participation of cross-reactive memory.

Constant-segment primers and 5'RACE yielded cDNA libraries for TCR alpha and TCR beta, each carrying sample barcodes and UMIs. TCRdb reanalysed the 5' RACE reads using MiXCR and keeps one entry per CDR3 protein. The sample records roughly 450,000 distinct CDR3 sequences, 15% to 20% being singletons. As regards this clonotype: What it binds is not known.

Between the trimmed V and J ends, which lost 7 bases and 5 bases, there was a span of 9 bases. Germline V CDR1 and CDR2: SNHLY, FYNNEI. This CDR3 has 12 residues. The receptor comes from an adult woman who had mild COVID-19 (a few samples of this study predate the infection). Cell type and time point are not known. The V gene is TRBV2, the J gene TRBJ1-5, with a tentative D call TRBD1 (6 bases). Sequencing input: PBMCs or a T cell subset sorted from them (not recorded which). The CDR3 DNA follows: TGTGCCAGCAAGGGGGAGGATCAGCCCCAGCATTTT. Translated: CASKGEDQPQHF.